This is a list of T cell receptor beta chains from one sample in a study of T cells in Graves' hyperthyroidism and ophthalmopathy. TCRdb reanalysed the multiplex PCR reads using MiXCR and keeps one entry per CDR3 protein. Altogether about 290,000 distinct CDR3 sequences are present, less than 20% being singletons, with the ten largest covering about 40%. Sequencing was done on a sample of blood. These receptors were taken from a man in his forties or fifties with Graves' ophthalmopathy. CDR3s include the opening cysteine and the closing phenylalanine or tryptophan. D genes are given only for firm matches. The size field is filled for only some rows; it gives once, few, many or a size class.

d_call j_call clone_size v_call cdr3_aa cdr3_nt
. TRBJ2-5 few TRBV7-9 CASSPPLGHRYLQTQYF TGTGCCAGCAGCCCCCCCTTGGGACACAGGTATTTGCAGACCCAGTACTTC
TRBD1 TRBJ2-5 many TRBV27 CASSLLQGVQETQYF TGTGCCAGCAGTTTGTTGCAGGGGGTGCAAGAGACCCAGTACTTC
. TRBJ2-5 many TRBV12-3/TRBV12-4 CASSRFLGETQYF TGTGCCAGCAGTCGATTCCTGGGGGAGACCCAGTACTTC
. TRBJ2-1 many TRBV28 CASSPGDYPNEQFF TGTGCCAGCAGTCCCGGGGATTACCCCAATGAGCAGTTCTTC
. TRBJ2-5 many TRBV15 CATSRGGIEQETQYF TGTGCCACCAGCAGAGGAGGGATCGAGCAAGAGACCCAGTACTTC
TRBD1 TRBJ1-3 few TRBV3-1 CASSPKIRQGSGNTIYF TGTGCCAGCAGCCCAAAGATTCGACAGGGCTCTGGAAACACCATATATTTT
TRBD2 TRBJ2-1 many TRBV2 CASKRSGSGGLNHLWNEQFF TGTGCCAGCAAGAGGTCCGGGTCGGGAGGGTTAAACCACCTCTGGAATGAGCAGTTCTTC
. TRBJ2-1 few TRBV20-1 CSARELGESYNEQFF TGCAGTGCTAGAGAGTTGGGAGAGTCCTACAATGAGCAGTTCTTC
TRBD1 TRBJ1-2 many TRBV20-1 CSAPRQGAWHYGYTF TGCAGTGCCCCCCGTCAGGGGGCTTGGCACTATGGCTACACCTTC
. TRBJ1-4 few TRBV7-9 CASSPRKENEKLFF TGTGCCAGCAGCCCCAGGAAGGAAAATGAAAAACTGTTTTTT
. TRBJ2-7 many TRBV18 CASRSSYEQYF TGTGCCAGCCGGAGCTCCTACGAGCAGTACTTC
. TRBJ2-7 many TRBV7-2 CASSLESGSYEQYF TGTGCCAGCAGCTTAGAGTCAGGGTCCTACGAGCAGTACTTC
. TRBJ2-1 few TRBV5-6 CASSPISGYNEQFF TGTGCCAGCAGCCCCATAAGCGGTTACAATGAGCAGTTCTTC
. TRBJ2-1 few TRBV5-1 CASSLQSEQFF TGCGCCAGCAGCTTGCAGAGTGAGCAGTTCTTC
TRBD2 TRBJ2-2 . TRBV2 CASSDGFIASGRINTGELFF TGTGCCAGCAGTGATGGATTTATAGCTAGCGGGAGGATTAACACCGGGGAGCTGTTTTTT
. TRBJ1-1 many TRBV6-5 CASSFSRGGWPEAFF TGTGCCAGCAGTTTCTCGCGTGGGGGGTGGCCTGAAGCTTTCTTT
. TRBJ1-5 few TRBV10-2 CASKLRRDNQPQHF TGCGCCAGCAAACTCAGACGGGACAATCAGCCCCAGCATTTT
TRBD2 TRBJ2-1 many TRBV20-1 CSATTSGDAQFF TGCAGTGCTACGACTAGCGGGGACGCGCAGTTCTTC
. TRBJ1-3 many TRBV28 CASSLPFSRRGNTIYF TGTGCCAGCAGTTTACCGTTCAGCAGGAGGGGAAACACCATATATTTT
. TRBJ1-6 many TRBV2 CASSERGAGNSPLHF TGTGCCAGCAGTGAAAGGGGCGCCGGAAATTCACCCCTCCACTTT
. TRBJ2-5 . TRBV28 CASSFGLQETQYF TGTGCCAGCAGTTTTGGACTACAAGAGACCCAGTACTTC
. TRBJ1-5 few TRBV20-1 CSAPTAQGYQPQHF TGCAGTGCGCCGACGGCACAGGGCTATCAGCCCCAGCATTTT
. TRBJ1-4 . TRBV10-3 CAISGTGTNEKLFF TGTGCCATCAGTGGAACGGGAACTAATGAAAAACTGTTTTTT
. TRBJ2-1 few TRBV11-3 CASSLSFRGNEQFF TGTGCCAGCAGCTTATCTTTTCGGGGCAATGAGCAGTTCTTC
. TRBJ1-4 few TRBV6-5 CASSYGGGSPKVGEKLFF TGTGCCAGCAGTTATGGGGGAGGGAGCCCAAAAGTAGGCGAAAAACTGTTTTTT
. TRBJ1-2 many TRBV3-1 CASSQEWPGTSYGYTF TGTGCCAGCAGCCAAGAATGGCCGGGTACCAGCTATGGCTACACCTTC
TRBD1 TRBJ1-5 few TRBV28 CASTRNPRGRGNQPQHF TGTGCCAGCACTCGGAATCCCAGGGGGCGAGGCAATCAGCCCCAGCATTTT
. TRBJ2-7 few TRBV5-8 CASSLQSYSGSEQYF TGTGCCAGCAGCTTACAGTCGTATTCGGGGAGCGAGCAGTACTTC
TRBD1 TRBJ1-6 many TRBV12-3/TRBV12-4 CASRLTGTGVAPLHF TGTGCCAGCAGACTTACCGGGACAGGGGTTGCACCCCTCCACTTT
. TRBJ2-1 many TRBV29-1 CSVGLGVGEQFF TGCAGCGTTGGTCTAGGGGTTGGAGAGCAGTTCTTC
. TRBJ2-1 few TRBV12-3/TRBV12-4 CASTLENEQFF TGTGCCAGCACCTTAGAGAATGAGCAGTTCTTC
TRBD2 TRBJ2-5 many TRBV20-1 CSARLAGGPKETQYF TGCAGTGCTAGACTAGCGGGAGGGCCGAAGGAGACCCAGTACTTC
. TRBJ1-5 many TRBV2 CASRRVNQPQHF TGTGCCAGCCGGAGGGTCAATCAGCCCCAGCATTTT
. TRBJ1-1 . TRBV14 CASSQYKGGVTEAFF TGTGCCAGCAGCCAATATAAGGGGGGCGTCACTGAAGCTTTCTTT
TRBD2 TRBJ2-1 many TRBV2 CASISGRDNEQFF TGTGCCAGCATTAGCGGGAGGGATAATGAGCAGTTCTTC
TRBD1 TRBJ2-7 many TRBV11-2 CASSSGQGVAYEQYF TGTGCCAGCAGCTCCGGACAGGGAGTAGCGTACGAGCAGTACTTC
. TRBJ2-1 many TRBV18 CASSPYQGAYNEQFF TGTGCCAGCTCGCCCTACCAGGGAGCCTACAATGAGCAGTTCTTC
TRBD1 TRBJ2-1 few TRBV4-1 CASSQTGTGRKKDNEQFF TGCGCCAGCAGCCAAACCGGGACAGGGCGGAAAAAGGACAATGAGCAGTTCTTC
TRBD2 TRBJ2-1 . TRBV30 CAWSKGLAGYNEQFF TGTGCCTGGAGTAAGGGACTAGCGGGTTACAATGAGCAGTTCTTC
TRBD1 TRBJ1-5 many TRBV27 CASSPLLAGGYSNQPQHF TGTGCCAGCAGCCCTCTCCTTGCAGGGGGATATAGCAATCAGCCCCAGCATTTT
. TRBJ1-2 few TRBV30 CAWDDTANYGYTF TGTGCCTGGGATGACACAGCTAACTATGGCTACACCTTC
. TRBJ1-5 few TRBV11-2 CASSYWDNQPQHF TGTGCCAGCAGCTACTGGGACAATCAGCCCCAGCATTTT
TRBD1 TRBJ1-1 many TRBV11-2 CASSLVFTGGRRTEAFF TGTGCCAGCAGCTTAGTTTTTACAGGGGGCCGGAGGACTGAAGCTTTCTTT
. TRBJ2-5 . TRBV5-1 CASSLGEGPGETQYF TGCGCCAGCAGCTTGGGTGAGGGTCCAGGGGAGACCCAGTACTTC
. TRBJ1-1 . TRBV20-1 CSARGEHRAEAFF TGCAGTGCTAGGGGGGAACATCGGGCTGAAGCTTTCTTT